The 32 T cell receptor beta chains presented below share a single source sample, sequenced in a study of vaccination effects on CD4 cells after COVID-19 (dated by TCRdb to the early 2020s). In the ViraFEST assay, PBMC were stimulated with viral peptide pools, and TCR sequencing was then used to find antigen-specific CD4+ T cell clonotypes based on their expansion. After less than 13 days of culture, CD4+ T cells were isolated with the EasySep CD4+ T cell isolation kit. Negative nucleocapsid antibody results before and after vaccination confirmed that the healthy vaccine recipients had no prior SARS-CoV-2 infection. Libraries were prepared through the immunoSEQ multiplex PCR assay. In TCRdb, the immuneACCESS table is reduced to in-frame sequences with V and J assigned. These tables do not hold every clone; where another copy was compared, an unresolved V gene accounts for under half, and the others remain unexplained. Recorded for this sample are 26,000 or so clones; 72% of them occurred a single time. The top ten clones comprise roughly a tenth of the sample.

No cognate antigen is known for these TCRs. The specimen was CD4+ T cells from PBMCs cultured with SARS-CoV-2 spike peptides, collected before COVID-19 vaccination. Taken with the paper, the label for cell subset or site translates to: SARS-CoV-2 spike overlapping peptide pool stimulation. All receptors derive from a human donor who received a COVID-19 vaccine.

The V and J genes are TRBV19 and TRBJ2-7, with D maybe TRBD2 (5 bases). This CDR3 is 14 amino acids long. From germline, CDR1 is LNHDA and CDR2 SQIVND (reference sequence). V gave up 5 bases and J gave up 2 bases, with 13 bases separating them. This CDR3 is CASSLVQRPYEQYF. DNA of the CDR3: TGTGCCAGTAGTTTGGTGCAGCGGCCCTACGAGCAGTACTTC.

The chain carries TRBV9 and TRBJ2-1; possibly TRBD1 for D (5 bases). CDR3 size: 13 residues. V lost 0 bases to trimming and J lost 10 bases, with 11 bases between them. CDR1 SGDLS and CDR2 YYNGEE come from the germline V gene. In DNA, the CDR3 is TGTGCCAGCAGCGTAGATCAGGGCGAGGAGCAGTTCTTC. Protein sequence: CASSVDQGEEQFF.

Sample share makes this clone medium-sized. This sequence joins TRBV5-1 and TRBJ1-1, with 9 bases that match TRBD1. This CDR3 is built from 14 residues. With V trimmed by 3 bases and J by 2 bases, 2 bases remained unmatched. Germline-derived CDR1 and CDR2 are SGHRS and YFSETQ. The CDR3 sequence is CASSWDRANTEAFF. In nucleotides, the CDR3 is TGCGCCAGCAGCTGGGACAGGGCAAACACTGAAGCTTTCTTT. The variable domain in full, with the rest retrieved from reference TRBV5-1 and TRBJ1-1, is KAGVTQTPRYLIKTRGQQVTLSCSPISGHRSVSWYQQTPGQGLQFLFEYFSETQRNKGNFPGRFSGRQFSNSRSEMNVSTLELGDSALYLCASSWDRANTEAFFGQGTRLTVV.

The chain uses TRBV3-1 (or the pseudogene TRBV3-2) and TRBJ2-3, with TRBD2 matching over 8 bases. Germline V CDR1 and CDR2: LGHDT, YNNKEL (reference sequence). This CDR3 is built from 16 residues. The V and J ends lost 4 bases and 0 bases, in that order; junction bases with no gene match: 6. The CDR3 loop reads CASSPGGAMSTDTQYF. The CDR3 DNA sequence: TGTGCCAGCAGCCCCGGGGGGGCTATGAGCACAGATACGCAGTATTTT.

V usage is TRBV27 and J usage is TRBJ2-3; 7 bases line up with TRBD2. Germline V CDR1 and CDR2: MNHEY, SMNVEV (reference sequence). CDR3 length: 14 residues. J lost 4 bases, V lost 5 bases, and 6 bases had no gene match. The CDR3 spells CASSRTGRPDTQYF. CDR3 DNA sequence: TGTGCCAGCAGTCGGACCGGGAGGCCAGATACGCAGTATTTT.

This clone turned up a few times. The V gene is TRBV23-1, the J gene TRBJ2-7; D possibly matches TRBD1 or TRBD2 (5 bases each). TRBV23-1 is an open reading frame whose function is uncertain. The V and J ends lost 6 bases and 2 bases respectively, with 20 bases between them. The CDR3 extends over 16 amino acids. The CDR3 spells CASSPKAEGQTYEQYF. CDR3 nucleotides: TGCGCCAGCAGCCCAAAGGCAGAGGGGCAAACCTACGAGCAGTACTTC.

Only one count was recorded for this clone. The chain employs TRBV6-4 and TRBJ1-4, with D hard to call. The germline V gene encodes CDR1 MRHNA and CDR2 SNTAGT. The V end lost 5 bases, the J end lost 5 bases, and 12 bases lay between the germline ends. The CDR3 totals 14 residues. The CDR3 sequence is CASSPTYTNEKLFF. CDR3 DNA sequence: TGTGCCAGCAGTCCGACATACACAAATGAAAAACTGTTTTTT.

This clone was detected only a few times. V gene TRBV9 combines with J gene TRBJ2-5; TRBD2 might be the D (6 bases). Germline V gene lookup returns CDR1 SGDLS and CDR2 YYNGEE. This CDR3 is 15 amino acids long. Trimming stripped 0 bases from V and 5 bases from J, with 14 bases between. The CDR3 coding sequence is TGTGCCAGCAGCGTAGGGGCGGGATCTGGGGAGACCCAGTACTTC. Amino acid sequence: CASSVGAGSGETQYF.

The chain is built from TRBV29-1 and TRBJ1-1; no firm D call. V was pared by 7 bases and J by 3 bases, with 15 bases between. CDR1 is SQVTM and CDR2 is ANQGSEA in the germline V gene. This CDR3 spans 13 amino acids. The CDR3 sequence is CSARIGIDTEAFF. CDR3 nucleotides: TGCAGCGCCCGAATCGGAATTGACACTGAAGCTTTCTTT.

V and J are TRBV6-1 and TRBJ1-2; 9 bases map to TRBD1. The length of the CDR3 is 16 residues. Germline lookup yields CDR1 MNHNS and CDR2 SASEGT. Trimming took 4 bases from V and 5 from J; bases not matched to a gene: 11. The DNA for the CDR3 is TGTGCCAGCAGTGGGGGACCGGGACAGGGATCATATGGCTACACCTTC. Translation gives CASSGGPGQGSYGYTF.

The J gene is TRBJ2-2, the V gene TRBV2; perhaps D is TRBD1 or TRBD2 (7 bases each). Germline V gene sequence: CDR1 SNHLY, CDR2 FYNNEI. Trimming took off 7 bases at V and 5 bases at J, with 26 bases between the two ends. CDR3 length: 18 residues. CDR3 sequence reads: CASTLIGGGDGRTGELFF. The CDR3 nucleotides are TGTGCCAGCACTCTTATAGGGGGCGGGGACGGGAGGACCGGGGAGCTGTTTTTT.

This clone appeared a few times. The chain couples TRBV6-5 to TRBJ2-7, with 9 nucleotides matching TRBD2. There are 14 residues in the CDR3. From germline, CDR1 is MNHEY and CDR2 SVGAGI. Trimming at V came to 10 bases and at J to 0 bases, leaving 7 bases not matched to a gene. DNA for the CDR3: TGTGCCACCGCGGGAGGGTGGAACTCCTACGAGCAGTACTTC. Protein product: CATAGGWNSYEQYF.

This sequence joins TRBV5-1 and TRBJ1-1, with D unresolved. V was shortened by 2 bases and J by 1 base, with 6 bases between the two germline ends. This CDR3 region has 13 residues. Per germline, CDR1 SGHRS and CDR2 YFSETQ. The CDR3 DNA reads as TGCGCCAGCAGCTTAGAGGAGAACACTGAAGCTTTCTTT. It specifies CASSLEENTEAFF.

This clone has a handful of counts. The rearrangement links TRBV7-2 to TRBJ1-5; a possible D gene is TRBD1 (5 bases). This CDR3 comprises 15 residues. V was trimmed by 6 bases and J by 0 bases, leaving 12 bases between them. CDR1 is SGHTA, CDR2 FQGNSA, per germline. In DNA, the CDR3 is TGTGCCAGCAGAATACAGGAGTTTAGCAATCAGCCCCAGCATTTT. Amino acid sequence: CASRIQEFSNQPQHF.

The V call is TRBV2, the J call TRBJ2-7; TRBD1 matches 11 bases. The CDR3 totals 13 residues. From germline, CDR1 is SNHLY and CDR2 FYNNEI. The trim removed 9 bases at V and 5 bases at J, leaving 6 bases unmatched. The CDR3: CARTSGQGDEQYF. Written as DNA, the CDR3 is TGTGCCAGGACTTCGGGACAGGGGGACGAGCAGTACTTC.

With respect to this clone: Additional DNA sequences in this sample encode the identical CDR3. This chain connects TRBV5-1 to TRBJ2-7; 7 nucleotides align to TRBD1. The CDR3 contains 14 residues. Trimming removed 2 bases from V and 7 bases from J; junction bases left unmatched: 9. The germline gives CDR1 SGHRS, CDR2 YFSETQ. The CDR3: CASSFTGVTIEQYF. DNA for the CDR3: TGCGCCAGCAGCTTCACAGGGGTTACGATAGAGCAGTACTTC.

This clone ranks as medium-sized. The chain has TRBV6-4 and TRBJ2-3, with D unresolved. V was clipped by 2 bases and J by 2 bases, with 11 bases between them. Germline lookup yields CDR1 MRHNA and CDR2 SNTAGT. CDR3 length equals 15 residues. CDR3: CASSDGKGPTDTQYF. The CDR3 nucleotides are TGTGCCAGCAGTGACGGGAAGGGCCCCACAGATACGCAGTATTTT.

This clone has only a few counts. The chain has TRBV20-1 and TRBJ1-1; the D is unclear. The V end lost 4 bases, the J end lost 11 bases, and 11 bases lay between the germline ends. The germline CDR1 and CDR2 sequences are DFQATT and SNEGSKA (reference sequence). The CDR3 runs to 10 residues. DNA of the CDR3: TGCAGTGCTACTGAAAATGAGGCTTTCTTT. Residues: CSATENEAFF.

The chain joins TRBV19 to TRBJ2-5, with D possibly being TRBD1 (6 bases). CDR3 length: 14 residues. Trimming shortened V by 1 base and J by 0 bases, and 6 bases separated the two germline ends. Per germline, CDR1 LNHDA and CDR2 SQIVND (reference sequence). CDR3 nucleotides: TGTGCCAGTAGTATAGCAGGGGACCAAGAGACCCAGTACTTC. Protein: CASSIAGDQETQYF.

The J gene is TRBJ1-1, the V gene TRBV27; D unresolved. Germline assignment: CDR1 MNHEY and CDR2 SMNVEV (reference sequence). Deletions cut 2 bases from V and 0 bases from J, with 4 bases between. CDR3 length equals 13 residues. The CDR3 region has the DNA TGTGCCAGCAGTTTAGGCATGAACACTGAAGCTTTCTTT. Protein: CASSLGMNTEAFF.

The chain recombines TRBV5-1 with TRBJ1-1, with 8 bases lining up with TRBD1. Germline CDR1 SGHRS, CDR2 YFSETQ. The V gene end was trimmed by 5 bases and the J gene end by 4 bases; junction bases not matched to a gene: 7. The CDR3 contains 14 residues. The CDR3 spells CASRTDREVTEAFF. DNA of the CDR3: TGCGCCAGCAGAACGGACAGGGAGGTCACTGAAGCTTTCTTT.

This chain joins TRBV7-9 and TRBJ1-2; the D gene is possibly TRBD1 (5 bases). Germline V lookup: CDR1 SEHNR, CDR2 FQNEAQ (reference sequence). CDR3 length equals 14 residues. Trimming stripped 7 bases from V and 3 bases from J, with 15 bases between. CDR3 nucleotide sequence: TGTGCCAGCACCCCTGGGGGAAGAGACTATGGCTACACCTTC. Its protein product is CASTPGGRDYGYTF.

CDR3 in amino acids: CASSQGSRSYNEQFF. The CDR3 DNA follows: TGTGCCAGCAGCCAAGGCTCCCGTTCCTACAATGAGCAGTTCTTC. The gene calls are TRBV3-1 (or the pseudogene TRBV3-2) and TRBJ2-1; D gene ambiguous. Looked up from germline, CDR1 is LGHDT and CDR2 is YNNKEL (reference sequence). The CDR3 is 15 residues long. Trimming removed 1 base at V and 1 base at J, with 8 bases between.

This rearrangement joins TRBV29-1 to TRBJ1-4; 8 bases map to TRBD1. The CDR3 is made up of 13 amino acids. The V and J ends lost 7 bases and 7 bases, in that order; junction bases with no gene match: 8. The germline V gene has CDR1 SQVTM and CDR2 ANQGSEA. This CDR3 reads CSGQTGAAEKLFF. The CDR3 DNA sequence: TGCAGCGGTCAGACAGGGGCGGCTGAAAAACTGTTTTTT.

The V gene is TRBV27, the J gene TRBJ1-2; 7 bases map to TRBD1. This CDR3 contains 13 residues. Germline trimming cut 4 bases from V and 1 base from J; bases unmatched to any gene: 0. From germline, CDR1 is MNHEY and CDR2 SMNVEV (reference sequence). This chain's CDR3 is CASSWDSNYGYTF. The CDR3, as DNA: TGTGCCAGCAGTTGGGACAGTAACTATGGCTACACCTTC.

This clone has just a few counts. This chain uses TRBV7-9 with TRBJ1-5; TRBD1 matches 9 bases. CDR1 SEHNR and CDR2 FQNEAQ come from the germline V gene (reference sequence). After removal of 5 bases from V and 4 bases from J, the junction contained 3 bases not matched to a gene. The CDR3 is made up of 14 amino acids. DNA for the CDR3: TGTGCCAGCAGCATCGGACAGGGGAATCAGCCCCAGCATTTT. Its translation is CASSIGQGNQPQHF. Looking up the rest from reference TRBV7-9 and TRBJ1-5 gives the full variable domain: DTGVSQNPRHKITKRGQNVTFRCDPISEHNRLYWYRQTLGQGPEFLTYFQNEAQLEKSRLLSDRFSAERPKGSFSTLEIQRTEQGDSAMYLCASSIGQGNQPQHFGDGTRLSIL.

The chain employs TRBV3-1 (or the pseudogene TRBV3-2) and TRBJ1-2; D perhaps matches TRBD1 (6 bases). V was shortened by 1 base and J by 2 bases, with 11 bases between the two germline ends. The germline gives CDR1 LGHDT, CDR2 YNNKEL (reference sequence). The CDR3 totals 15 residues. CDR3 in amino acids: CASSQGTDGNYGYTF. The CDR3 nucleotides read TGTGCCAGCAGCCAAGGGACAGATGGAAACTATGGCTACACCTTC.

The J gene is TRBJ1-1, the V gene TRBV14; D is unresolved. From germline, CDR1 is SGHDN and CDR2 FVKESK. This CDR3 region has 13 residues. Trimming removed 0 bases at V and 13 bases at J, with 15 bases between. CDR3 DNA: TGTGCCAGCAGCCAAGACCGCCGGGGTTGGGTTTTCTTT. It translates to CASSQDRRGWVFF.

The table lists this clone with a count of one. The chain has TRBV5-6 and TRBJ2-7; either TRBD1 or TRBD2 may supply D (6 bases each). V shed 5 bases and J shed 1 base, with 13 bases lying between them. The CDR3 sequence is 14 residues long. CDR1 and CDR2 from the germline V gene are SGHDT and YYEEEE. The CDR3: CASSSKGGSYEQYF. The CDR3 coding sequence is TGTGCCAGCAGTTCGAAGGGGGGATCCTACGAGCAGTACTTC.

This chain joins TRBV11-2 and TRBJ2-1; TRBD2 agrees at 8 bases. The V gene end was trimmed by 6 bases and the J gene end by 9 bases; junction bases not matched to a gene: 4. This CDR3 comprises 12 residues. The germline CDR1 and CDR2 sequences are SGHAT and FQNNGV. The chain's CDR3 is CASRAGEAEQFF. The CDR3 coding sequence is TGTGCCAGCAGAGCGGGAGAGGCTGAGCAGTTCTTC.

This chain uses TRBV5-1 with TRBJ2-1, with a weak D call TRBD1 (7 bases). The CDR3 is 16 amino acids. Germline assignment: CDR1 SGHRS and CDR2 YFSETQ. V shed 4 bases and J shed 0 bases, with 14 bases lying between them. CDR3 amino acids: CASSLEGQSSYNEQFF. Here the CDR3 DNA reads TGCGCCAGCAGCCTGGAGGGACAGAGCTCCTACAATGAGCAGTTCTTC.

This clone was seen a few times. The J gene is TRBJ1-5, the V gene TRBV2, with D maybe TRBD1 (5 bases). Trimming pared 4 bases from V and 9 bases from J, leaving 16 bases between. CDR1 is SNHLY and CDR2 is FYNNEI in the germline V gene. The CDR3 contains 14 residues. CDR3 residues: CASSAMGGTRPQHF. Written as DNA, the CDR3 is TGTGCCAGCAGTGCAATGGGGGGAACGAGGCCCCAGCATTTT.